The clone carrying this T cell receptor beta chain has at least ten counts. Antigen unknown. Germline V lookup: CDR1 LGHNA, CDR2 YNFKEQ. Trimming removed 4 bases from V and 0 bases from J, with 9 bases in between. The CDR3 consists of 14 residues. This entry is derived from a study of tumor-infiltrating lymphocytes in primary liver carcinoma. About the research overall: Productive TCRbeta reads per sample were roughly 3.65 to 8 million, not differing by tissue. Overall study findings and caveats: Tumor top-250-clone fractions significantly exceeded those of blood (p = 0.039).

The authors made TCR beta cDNA from about 500 ng total RNA with a constant-region primer. ARM-PCR was slightly modified, and three nested multiplex PCR rounds with it gave rise to the TCR beta libraries. The opening two PCR rounds, around 10 cycles each, paired TRBV1-TRBV30 forward primers with a C-beta reverse primer. One entry per CDR3 protein, called by TCRdb with MiXCR from the multiplex PCR reads. The repertoire includes under 90,000 distinct CDR3 sequences, roughly 72% of them detected once, and approximately 19% sits in the top ten. DNA and RNA were both co-extracted from 20-30 mg of bulk tissue that had not been sorted.

The source is a man between 35 and 55 years old with primary liver carcinoma and hepatitis B virus infection. This chain links TRBV4-2 with TRBJ2-5, with D unclear. Input material: liver tumor tissue from sampling region 1. Sample subset: tumor region T1, superior pole. The CDR3 DNA reads TGTGCCAGCAGCCCGGCGGCAGACCAAGAGACCCAGTACTTC. It specifies CASSPAADQETQYF.